The 21 T cell receptor beta chains presented below share a single source sample, sequenced in a study of T cells in Graves' hyperthyroidism and ophthalmopathy (dated by TCRdb to between 2019 and 2020). Library creation used multiplex PCR. Reads for this sample came from an Illumina HiSeq 2000. TCR beta CDR3 regions were amplified from RNA transcripts. A first-round RT-PCR of the TCR CDR3 used the HTBI primer set with the Qiagen OneStep RT-PCR kit. TCRdb reran the public reads through fastp at Q25 and MiXCR, keeping productive beta chains. Each entry merges the rows of one CDR3 protein and shows their most common DNA and genes. A total of fewer than 450,000 distinct CDR3 sequences appear in this sample, around an eighth of them only once. Around 30% of the sample is held by the ten biggest clonotypes. Sequencing used blood. Source of these receptors: a man in his fifties with Graves' ophthalmopathy.

This clonotype has a count of ten or more. This chain joins TRBV10-2 and TRBJ2-3, with D perhaps matching TRBD2 (6 bases). Trimming took 2 bases from V and 1 from J, leaving 10 bases between them. Germline assignment: CDR1 WSHSY and CDR2 SAAADI. CDR3 size: 15 residues. The CDR3, as DNA: TGCGCCAGCAGTGAGAGGGTAGCGGGCACAGATACGCAGTATTTT. Its protein product is CASSERVAGTDTQYF.

For the CDR3, the DNA is TGTGCCAGCAGTTTTGGGTTTCCCCAAACTGAAAAACTGTTTTTT. Its protein is CASSFGFPQTEKLFF. The chain recombines TRBV27 with TRBJ1-4, with D unresolved. Trimming shortened V by 3 bases and J by 7 bases, and 15 bases separated the two germline ends. Germline lookup yields CDR1 MNHEY and CDR2 SMNVEV (reference sequence). The CDR3 is made up of 15 amino acids.

This clonotype was recorded many times. The chain recombines TRBV7-8 with TRBJ2-7; a possible D gene is TRBD2 (6 bases). V lost 0 bases, J lost 6 bases, and 15 bases lay in between. This CDR3 has 15 amino acids. The germline V gene encodes CDR1 SGHVS and CDR2 FQNEAQ. For the CDR3, the DNA is TGTGCCAGCAGCTTAGCGCGGGGATGGGCTTCCGAGCAGTACTTC. The encoded protein is CASSLARGWASEQYF.

This clonotype showed up just a few times. The chain couples TRBV4-1 to TRBJ2-7; the match to TRBD2 covers 7 bases. The CDR3 has 15 residues. The V and J ends lost 2 bases and 3 bases, in that order; junction bases with no gene match: 7. CDR1 MGHRA and CDR2 YSYEKL come from the germline V gene. The CDR3 nucleotides are TGCGCCAGCAGCCAACCGGGAGGCCCAGGCTACGAGCAGTACTTC. It specifies CASSQPGGPGYEQYF.

This clonotype was recorded a few times. The chain has TRBV24-1 and TRBJ2-2; TRBD2 agrees at 11 bases. Germline CDR1 is KGHDR and CDR2 is SFDVKD. The junction had 4 bases not matched to a gene; V was cut back by 5 bases and J by 12 bases. The CDR3 extends over 13 amino acids. The CDR3: CATSVVAGGQLFF. The DNA for the CDR3 is TGTGCCACCAGTGTAGTAGCGGGGGGGCAGCTGTTTTTT.

This clonotype has a count of ten or more. The chain combines TRBV3-1 with TRBJ1-1; D ambiguous. V lost 1 base and J lost 4, with 10 bases in between. The V gene's germline CDR1 is LGHDT and CDR2 YNNKEL (reference sequence). CDR3 size: 14 residues. CDR3 DNA: TGTGCCAGCAGCCAAGGAGCAGCCATCACTGAAGCTTTCTTT. Protein product: CASSQGAAITEAFF.

This clonotype was observed a few times. The CDR3 DNA sequence: TGTGCCAGCAGTTCCCGGGAGGTCCCCTACAATGAGCAGTTCTTC. Amino acid sequence: CASSSREVPYNEQFF. This chain joins TRBV27 and TRBJ2-1, with 7 bases matching TRBD2. CDR1 is MNHEY and CDR2 is SMNVEV in the germline V gene (reference sequence). V was clipped by 4 bases and J by 2 bases; unmatched bases: 5. This CDR3 region has 15 residues.

This clonotype was picked up many times. The chain joins TRBV27 to TRBJ2-7, with 8 positions matching TRBD2. Trimming took 0 bases from V and 3 from J; bases not matched to a gene: 10. Germline CDR1 reads MNHEY; CDR2 reads SMNVEV (reference sequence). This CDR3 has 17 amino acids. The CDR3 DNA reads TGTGCCAGCAGTTTATCGAATGGGGCGGGGGGCCGCTACGAGCAGTACTTC. It yields the protein CASSLSNGAGGRYEQYF.

This chain connects TRBV19 to TRBJ2-5; D is perhaps TRBD1 (5 bases). Trimming cost V 3 bases and J 3 bases, with 8 bases left between them. Germline V gene data show CDR1 as LNHDA and CDR2 as SQIVND (reference sequence). The CDR3 consists of 13 residues. The CDR3 region has the DNA TGTGCCAGTAGTATTAGGACAAAAGAGACCCAGTACTTC. This sequence encodes CASSIRTKETQYF.

On this clonotype: Mismatch with germline at one junction end may stem from a read error. The chain carries TRBV7-2 and TRBJ2-1, with TRBD2 matching over 7 bases. Germline assignment: CDR1 SGHTA and CDR2 FQGNSA. The CDR3 covers 16 residues. The CDR3 sequence is CASSLATGGSYDEQFF. The CDR3 DNA sequence: TGTGCCAGCAGCTTGGCCACGGGAGGATCCTACGATGAGCAGTTCTTC.

This clonotype was recorded many times. The rearrangement joins TRBV11-2 to TRBJ2-1, with TRBD2 matching over 10 bases. CDR1 SGHAT and CDR2 FQNNGV come from the germline V gene. The J segment lost 8 bases and the V segment lost 7 bases, leaving 8 bases of the junction unmatched. This CDR3 region has 14 residues. CDR3 DNA: TGTGCCAGCACCACAGGGGGGACTAGCGATGAGCAGTTCTTC. Its protein is CASTTGGTSDEQFF.

This clonotype has ten or more counts. The chain employs TRBV13 and TRBJ2-3, with D possibly TRBD2 on 6 matching bases. Deletions cut 4 bases from V and 4 bases from J, with 18 bases between. The CDR3 is 16 amino acids. Looked up from germline, CDR1 is PRHDT and CDR2 is FYEKMQ (reference sequence). The CDR3 sequence is CASSSAWGEVPDTQYF. CDR3 DNA: TGTGCCAGCAGCTCCGCTTGGGGGGAGGTCCCAGATACGCAGTATTTT.

In this sample, this clonotype turned up many times. The rearrangement joins TRBV11-3 to TRBJ2-3; no clear D. Per the germline V gene, CDR1 is SGHNT and CDR2 is YENEEA. The V end lost 5 bases, the J end lost 4 bases, and 13 bases lay between the germline ends. This CDR3 contains 14 residues. The CDR3 region has the DNA TGTGCCAGCAGCCCAAACAATGTCGCAGATACGCAGTATTTT. It is translated as CASSPNNVADTQYF.

This clonotype was counted between two and nine times. The V and J genes are TRBV7-6 and TRBJ1-6; 9 bases are shared with TRBD1. The V segment lost 4 bases and the J segment 7 bases; nucleotides outside the gene matches: 11. The germline V gene encodes CDR1 SGHVS and CDR2 FNYEAQ. This CDR3 contains 17 residues. The CDR3 sequence: CASSSLGTGRGNSPLHF. For the CDR3, the DNA is TGTGCCAGCAGCTCACTAGGGACAGGGAGAGGCAATTCACCCCTCCACTTT.

This clonotype was found many times. The chain carries TRBV12-3 or TRBV12-4 and TRBJ1-5; the D gene is possibly TRBD1 (6 bases). Trimming shortened V by 0 bases and J by 4 bases, and 10 bases separated the two germline ends. CDR3 length: 15 residues. The CDR3 DNA reads TGTGCCAGCAGTTTAGCACAGGGTAGAAATCAGCCCCAGCATTTT. Protein: CASSLAQGRNQPQHF.

The chain uses TRBV19 and TRBJ1-1; D gene uncertain. CDR1 and CDR2 (germline): LNHDA, SQIVND (reference sequence). V was clipped by 2 bases and J by 11 bases, with 12 bases between them. The CDR3 has 12 amino acids. The CDR3 region is CASSIKGQSAFF. The CDR3 nucleotides are TGTGCCAGTAGTATAAAGGGCCAGAGCGCTTTCTTT. Using reference TRBV19 and TRBJ1-1 for the parts outside the CDR3, the full variable domain is DGGITQSPKYLFRKEGQNVTLSCEQNLNHDAMYWYRQDPGQGLRLIYYSQIVNDFQKGDIAEGYSVSREKKESFPLTVTSAQKNPTAFYLCASSIKGQSAFFGQGTRLTVV.

This clonotype was seen a few times. The J gene is TRBJ1-4, the V gene TRBV13; D not resolved. Germline V gene sequence: CDR1 PRHDT, CDR2 FYEKMQ (reference sequence). Trimming removed 3 bases at V and 5 bases at J, with 10 bases between. This CDR3 has 14 amino acids. The CDR3 sequence is CASSFRTLNEKLFF. The CDR3, as DNA: TGTGCCAGCAGCTTTCGGACCCTGAATGAAAAACTGTTTTTT.

This clonotype appeared many times. The V and J genes are TRBV12-3 or TRBV12-4 and TRBJ1-3, with 8 positions matching TRBD1. This CDR3 contains 13 residues. V shed 8 bases and J 6 bases; nucleotides not matched to a gene: 6. The DNA of the CDR3 is TGTGCCAGCCTCCAGGGGGCTGAAAACACCATATATTTT. Protein sequence: CASLQGAENTIYF.

The gene calls are TRBV11-2 and TRBJ2-2; 8 bases line up with TRBD2. Germline V gene sequence: CDR1 SGHAT, CDR2 FQNNGV. The CDR3 loop spans 13 amino acids. V was clipped by 8 bases and J by 6 bases; unmatched bases: 5. CDR3 sequence reads: CASRGGASGELFF. The CDR3 DNA sequence: TGTGCCAGCCGGGGGGGGGCTTCCGGGGAGCTGTTTTTT.

The chain carries TRBV20-1 and TRBJ2-5; tentative D call: TRBD2 (5 bases). There are 13 residues in the CDR3. Germline loops: CDR1 DFQATT, CDR2 SNEGSKA (reference sequence). V lost 3 bases and J lost 9, with 17 bases in between. CDR3 bases: TGCAGTGCTAGTCTCCCGCTAGCTCAGGCCCAGTACTTC. The encoded protein is CSASLPLAQAQYF.

A word on this clonotype: A read error may explain this, as a much larger clone is one base away. This sequence joins TRBV20-1 and TRBJ2-2; D possibly corresponds to TRBD2 (6 bases). The length of the CDR3 is 15 residues. Germline values: CDR1 DFQATT, CDR2 SNEGSKA (reference sequence). The CDR3 protein is CSAASGGRLTGEPFF. In DNA, the CDR3 is TGCAGTGCCGCCAGTGGGGGGAGACTAACCGGGGAGCCGTTTTTT.